This is a list of T cell receptor beta chains from one sample in a study of T-cell reconstitution after alpha-beta-depleted transplantation in children. One entry per CDR3 protein results from TCRdb running MiXCR on the PCR reads. Of 600,000 to 800,000 distinct CDR3 sequences listed, under 15% were seen once; the top ten hold roughly 0.77%. The material sequenced was PBMCs, taken before TCRalphabeta/CD19-depleted stem cell transplant. These receptors were obtained from a girl under 10 years old with congenital amegakaryocytic thrombocytopenia, due to receive a stem cell transplant. Each CDR3 is given with its conserved first and last residue. A D gene is named only where the DNA matches it firmly. Clone size appears in some rows only: once, few, many, or a class for an expanded clone.

.,TRBJ2-5,TRBV12-3/TRBV12-4,.,CASSLIPRASGTQYF,TGTGCCAGCAGTTTAATCCCCCGGGCTTCGGGGACCCAGTACTTC
.,TRBJ2-4,TRBV9,.,CASSARTFGKNIQYF,TGTGCCAGCAGCGCCCGGACTTTCGGGAAAAACATTCAGTACTTC
many,TRBJ1-1,TRBV7-9,.,CASSLRGAEAFF,TGTGCCAGCAGCTTACGTGGGGCTGAAGCTTTCTTT
few,TRBJ2-4,TRBV19,TRBD1,CASSIGDRNKNIQYF,TGTGCCAGTAGTATTGGGGACAGGAACAAAAACATTCAGTACTTC
few,TRBJ2-5,TRBV28,TRBD1,CASSLRGDRVETQYF,TGTGCCAGCAGTTTAAGAGGCGACAGGGTGGAGACCCAGTACTTC
many,TRBJ2-3,TRBV5-1,TRBD2,CASRPSGSNTDTQYF,TGCGCCAGCAGGCCTAGCGGGAGTAATACAGATACGCAGTATTTT
many,TRBJ2-5,TRBV5-1,.,CASSFSQEETQYF,TGCGCCAGCAGCTTTTCACAAGAAGAGACCCAGTACTTC
many,TRBJ2-2,TRBV12-3/TRBV12-4,TRBD2,CASSRDYNTGELFF,TGTGCCAGCAGTCGGGACTACAACACCGGGGAGCTGTTTTTT
few,TRBJ2-1,TRBV5-1,TRBD2,CASSLGGLAGVVRDNEQFF,TGCGCCAGCAGCTTGGGGGGACTAGCGGGAGTGGTGCGGGACAATGAGCAGTTCTTC
.,TRBJ1-1,TRBV5-1,.,CASSLRLGSNTEAFF,TGCGCCAGCAGCTTGAGGCTGGGATCGAACACTGAAGCTTTCTTT